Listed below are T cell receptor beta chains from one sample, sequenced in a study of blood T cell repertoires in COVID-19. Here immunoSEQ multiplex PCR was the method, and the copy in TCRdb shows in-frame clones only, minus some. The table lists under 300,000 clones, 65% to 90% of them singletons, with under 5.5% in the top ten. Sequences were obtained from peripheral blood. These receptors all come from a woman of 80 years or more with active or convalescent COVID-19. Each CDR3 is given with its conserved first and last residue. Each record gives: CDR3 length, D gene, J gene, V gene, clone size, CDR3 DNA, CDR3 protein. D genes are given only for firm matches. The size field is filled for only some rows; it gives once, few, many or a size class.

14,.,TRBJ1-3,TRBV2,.,TGTGCCAGCAGCATCCACAGGTCTGGAAACACCATATATTTT,CASSIHRSGNTIYF
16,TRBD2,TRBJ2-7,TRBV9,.,TGTGCCAGCAGCGTAGACGGGGGACTAGCGTTTTCAGAGCAGTACTTC,CASSVDGGLAFSEQYF
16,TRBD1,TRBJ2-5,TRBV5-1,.,TGCGCCAGCAGCGGGACAGGGGATGGGGGCGGGGAGACCCAGTACTTC,CASSGTGDGGGETQYF
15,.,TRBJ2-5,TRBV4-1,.,TGCGCCAGCAGCCAAGATGGGAGTGGGGAAGAGACCCAGTACTTC,CASSQDGSGEETQYF
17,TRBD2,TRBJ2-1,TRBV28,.,TGTGCCAGCAGTCCTCCGGGACTAGCGGGCTCCTACAATGAGCAGTTCTTC,CASSPPGLAGSYNEQFF
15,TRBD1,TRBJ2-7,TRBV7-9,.,TGTGCCAGCAGCTTAGTCAGGGGGAAATTCTACGAGCAGTACTTC,CASSLVRGKFYEQYF
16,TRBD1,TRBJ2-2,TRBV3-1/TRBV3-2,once,TGTGCCAGCAGCCGCACCGGGACAGCGAACACCGGGGAGCTGTTTTTT,CASSRTGTANTGELFF
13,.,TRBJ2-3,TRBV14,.,TGTGCCAGCAGCCAAGTCCCAGGGGCTGGGCAGTATTTT,CASSQVPGAGQYF
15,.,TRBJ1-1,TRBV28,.,TGTGCCAGCAGGGCCGGGGGGTGGAGAGGTACTGAAGCTTTCTTT,CASRAGGWRGTEAFF
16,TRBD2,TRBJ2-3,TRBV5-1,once,TGCGCCAGCAGCTTGGCCACTAGCGGAACCACAGATACGCAGTATTTT,CASSLATSGTTDTQYF
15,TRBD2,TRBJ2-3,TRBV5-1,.,TGCGCCAGCAGCACACGACGGCGGGAGCCAGATACGCAGTATTTT,CASSTRRREPDTQYF
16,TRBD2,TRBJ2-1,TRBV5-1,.,TGCGCCAGCAGCTTGCCCCTACTAGCGGATTACAATGAGCAGTTCTTC,CASSLPLLADYNEQFF
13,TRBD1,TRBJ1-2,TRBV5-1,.,TGCGCCAGCAGATCCGGGACAGGGCACGGCTACACCTTC,CASRSGTGHGYTF
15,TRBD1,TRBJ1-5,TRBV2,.,TGTGCCAGCAGCGCGACAGGGGGTAGCAATCAGCCCCAGCATTTT,CASSATGGSNQPQHF
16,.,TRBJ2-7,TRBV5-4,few,TGTGCCAGCAGCTTGGGTGCGGCATCGGGCTCCTACGAGCAGTACTTC,CASSLGAASGSYEQYF
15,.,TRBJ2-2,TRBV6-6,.,TGTGCCAGCAGTTACGGGGGGGGCCGCACCGGGGAGCTGTTTTTT,CASSYGGGRTGELFF
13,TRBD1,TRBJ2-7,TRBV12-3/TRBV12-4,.,TGTGCCAGCACCGAACAGGGGGCCTACGAGCAGTACTTC,CASTEQGAYEQYF
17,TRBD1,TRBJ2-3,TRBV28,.,TGTGCCAGCAGTTTATGGGAACAGGGGGCCAGCACAGATACGCAGTATTTT,CASSLWEQGASTDTQYF
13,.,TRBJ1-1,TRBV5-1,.,TGCGCCAGCAGCTTGGACCCTAGCTCTGAAGCTTTCTTT,CASSLDPSSEAFF
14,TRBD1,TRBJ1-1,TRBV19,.,TGTGCCAGCGATAGTAGACAGGGGGGGACTGAAGCTTTCTTT,CASDSRQGGTEAFF
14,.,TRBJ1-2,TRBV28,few,TGTGCCAGCAGTTTATGGGAGGGGCAGTCTGGCTACACCTTC,CASSLWEGQSGYTF
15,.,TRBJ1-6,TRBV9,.,TGTGCCAGCAGCGTAGGGCAGGGAACTAATTCACCCCTCCACTTT,CASSVGQGTNSPLHF
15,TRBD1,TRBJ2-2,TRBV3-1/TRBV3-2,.,TGTGCCAGCAGCCAGGGCAGGGGGTACACCGGGGAGCTGTTTTTT,CASSQGRGYTGELFF
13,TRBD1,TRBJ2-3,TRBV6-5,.,TGTGCCAGTGGGACAGGGGGCACAGATACGCAGTATTTT,CASGTGGTDTQYF
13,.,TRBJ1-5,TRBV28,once,TGTGCCAGTCAGAAAGGGGTTAGACAGCCCCAGCATTTT,CASQKGVRQPQHF
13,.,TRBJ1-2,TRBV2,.,TGTGCCAGCGTGGTCATTCAGGACTATGGCTACACCTTC,CASVVIQDYGYTF
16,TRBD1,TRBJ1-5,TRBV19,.,TGTGCCAGTTCCCTGGACAGGGCGATTGAAAATCAGCCCCAGCATTTT,CASSLDRAIENQPQHF
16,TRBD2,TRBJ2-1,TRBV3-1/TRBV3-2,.,TGTGCCAGCAGCCAAAGGGGCGGGGGTAACTACAATGAGCAGTTCTTC,CASSQRGGGNYNEQFF
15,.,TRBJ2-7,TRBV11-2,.,TGTGCCAGCAGCTCGACGACTCTTATGCGCTACGAGCAGTACTTC,CASSSTTLMRYEQYF
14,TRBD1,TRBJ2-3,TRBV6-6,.,TGTGCCAGCAGAAGGACAGGGAGCACAGATACGCAGTATTTT,CASRRTGSTDTQYF
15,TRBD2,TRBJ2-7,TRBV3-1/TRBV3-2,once,TGTGCCAGCAGCCAAGGTCTAGCGGGAAACTACGAGCAGTACTTC,CASSQGLAGNYEQYF
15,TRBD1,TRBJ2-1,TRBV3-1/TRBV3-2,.,TGTGCCAGCAGCCATGACAGGGGCCACTACAATGAGCAGTTCTTC,CASSHDRGHYNEQFF
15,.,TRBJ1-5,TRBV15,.,TGTGCCACCAGCAGTTGGGGGGATAGCAATCAGCCCCAGCATTTT,CATSSWGDSNQPQHF
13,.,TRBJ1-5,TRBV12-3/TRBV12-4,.,TGTGCCAGCAGGGTGGAGTCCATAGGGCCCCAGCATTTT,CASRVESIGPQHF
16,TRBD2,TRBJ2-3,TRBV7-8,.,TGTGCCAGCAGCTTAGTGGGAGGGGCCCGCACAGATACGCAGTATTTT,CASSLVGGARTDTQYF
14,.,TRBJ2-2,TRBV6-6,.,TGTGCCAGCCGGTCCCCTGCGAACACCGGGGAGCTGTTTTTT,CASRSPANTGELFF
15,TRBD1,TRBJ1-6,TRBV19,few,TGTGCCAGTAGTGGGCCCGGGACAGGGACACTAGCCCTCCACTTT,CASSGPGTGTLALHF
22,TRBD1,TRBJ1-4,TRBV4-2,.,TGTGCCAGCAGCCCAGGGGACAGCGAACTTCGGGCCCTCCCCTCGGGATATGAAAAACTGTTTTTT,CASSPGDSELRALPSGYEKLFF
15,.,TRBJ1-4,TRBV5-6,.,TGTGCCAGCAGAGCCTGGAGGAGATCAAATGAAAAACTGTTTTTT,CASRAWRRSNEKLFF
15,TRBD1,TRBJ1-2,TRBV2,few,TGTGCCAGCAGTCAAACCGGGACAGGGGACTATGGCTACACCTTC,CASSQTGTGDYGYTF
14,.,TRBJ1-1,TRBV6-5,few,TGTGCCAGCAGTTTGAGCAGGGGAGACACTGAAGCTTTCTTT,CASSLSRGDTEAFF
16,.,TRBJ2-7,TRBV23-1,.,TGCGCCAGCACCGGACGGGCGGGGTTGCGAATCCACGAGCAGTACTTC,CASTGRAGLRIHEQYF
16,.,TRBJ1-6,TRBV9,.,TGTGCCAGCAGCGTAGGCCGGAGCTCCTATAATTCACCCCTCCACTTT,CASSVGRSSYNSPLHF
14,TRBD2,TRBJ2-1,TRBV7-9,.,TGTGCCAGCACCCATGCTAGCGGGGACAATGAGCAGTTCTTC,CASTHASGDNEQFF
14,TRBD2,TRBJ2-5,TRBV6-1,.,TGTGCCAGCAGTGAAAGCGGGGGGCTGGAGACCCAGTACTTC,CASSESGGLETQYF
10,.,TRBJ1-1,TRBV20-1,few,TGCAGTGCTAGCCGTCAGTCGGCTTTCTTT,CSASRQSAFF
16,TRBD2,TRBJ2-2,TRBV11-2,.,TGTGCCAGCAGCCCCCGGGGACTAGATCATTCCGGGGAGCTGTTTTTT,CASSPRGLDHSGELFF